The 31 T cell receptor beta chains presented below share a single source sample, sequenced in a study of technical replicates of blood from a handful of donors. Repertoires were generated with immunoSEQ multiplex PCR, while TCRdb's copy carries only in-frame clones and drops some. The sample carries under 95,000 clones, 92% recorded once. Sequencing was carried out using T cells isolated from PBMCs. These receptors were collected from a human donor in good health.

The V gene is TRBV18, the J gene TRBJ2-7; TRBD1 matches at 9 bases. The CDR3 sequence is 15 residues long. Germline V gene data show CDR1 as KGHSH and CDR2 as LQKENI. The junction had 7 bases not matched to a gene; V was cut back by 2 bases and J by 5 bases. The CDR3 sequence: CASSPNRDRAHEQYF. The CDR3 DNA sequence: TGTGCCAGCTCACCAAACCGGGACAGGGCCCACGAGCAGTACTTC. The full variable domain, its missing parts supplied by reference TRBV18 and TRBJ2-7, is NAGVMQNPRHLVRRRGQEARLRCSPMKGHSHVYWYRQLPEEGLKFMVYLQKENIIDESGMPKERFSAEFPKEGPSILRIQQVVRGDSAAYFCASSPNRDRAHEQYFGPGTRLTVT.

This clone was detected a few times. This chain uses TRBV2 with TRBJ1-1; perhaps TRBD1 as D (5 bases). CDR1 and CDR2 (germline): SNHLY, FYNNEI. V lost 7 bases to trimming and J lost 0 bases, with 12 bases between them. The CDR3 spans 14 residues. The CDR3 nucleotides read TGTGCCAGCATCCTCGGACATATGAACACTGAAGCTTTCTTT. Translated, it gives CASILGHMNTEAFF.

This clone was observed a handful of times. This chain links TRBV4-1 with TRBJ1-1, with 7 positions matching TRBD1. Germline CDR1 MGHRA, CDR2 YSYEKL. The CDR3 runs 15 residues. J was trimmed by 2 bases and V by 10 bases; bases with no gene match: 13. CDR3 protein: CATAASRGLNTEAFF. The CDR3 coding sequence is TGCGCCACAGCTGCCTCAAGGGGGCTTAACACTGAAGCTTTCTTT.

The chain employs TRBV12-5 and TRBJ1-1; D is undetermined. This CDR3 is 14 amino acids long. V dropped 0 bases and J dropped 9 bases, with 14 bases sitting between them. Germline lookup yields CDR1 LGHNT and CDR2 FRNRAP. The DNA of the CDR3 is TGTGCTAGTGGTTTGGTACCATTGGGAGCCAAAGCTTTCTTT. Translated: CASGLVPLGAKAFF. The full variable domain, rest sourced from reference TRBV12-5 and TRBJ1-1, is DARVTQTPRHKVTEMGQEVTMRCQPILGHNTVFWYRQTMMQGLELLAYFRNRAPLDDSGMPKDRFSAEMPDATLATLKIQPSEPRDSAVYFCASGLVPLGAKAFFGQGTRLTVV.

The chain has TRBV2 and TRBJ2-7; the D gene is possibly TRBD1 (6 bases). V shed 7 bases and J shed 7 bases, with 17 bases lying between them. This CDR3 spans 13 amino acids. Germline values: CDR1 SNHLY, CDR2 FYNNEI. The CDR3 reads CASMGTRKREQYF. The CDR3 DNA follows: TGTGCCAGCATGGGGACACGCAAGAGGGAGCAGTACTTC.

This clone was observed a handful of times. The V call is TRBV2, the J call TRBJ1-5, with D perhaps matching TRBD1 (5 bases). CDR1 is SNHLY and CDR2 is FYNNEI in the germline V gene. Trimming removed 2 bases at V and 0 bases at J, with 14 bases between. The CDR3 consists of 17 residues. In nucleotides, the CDR3 is TGTGCCAGCAGTGAAATCAGGGTCAAGGGTAGCAATCAGCCCCAGCATTTT. Translating it yields CASSEIRVKGSNQPQHF.

The chain recombines TRBV5-1 with TRBJ2-7, with D possibly being TRBD1 (6 bases). The germline CDR1 and CDR2 sequences are SGHRS and YFSETQ. The V and J ends lost 4 bases and 1 base respectively, with 15 bases between them. The CDR3 has 15 residues. The CDR3 loop reads CASSITGHPSYEQYF. The CDR3 DNA reads as TGCGCCAGCAGCATCACAGGGCACCCTTCCTACGAGCAGTACTTC.

This clone was counted between two and nine times. The chain is built from TRBV5-1 and TRBJ1-1, with D unresolved. Germline V gene data show CDR1 as SGHRS and CDR2 as YFSETQ. The CDR3 length is 14 residues. Trimming took 0 bases from V and 3 from J, leaving 9 bases between them. The CDR3 coding sequence is TGCGCCAGCAGCTTGGTGTTGGAGGACACTGAAGCTTTCTTT. It translates to CASSLVLEDTEAFF.

The genes are TRBV10-1 and TRBJ2-1, with 9 bases aligning to TRBD2. The trim removed 4 bases at V and 5 bases at J, leaving 6 bases unmatched. Germline CDR1 reads WNHNN; CDR2 reads SYGVQD (reference sequence). The CDR3 consists of 15 residues. The CDR3 here is CASSVSLAGHNEQFF. The CDR3 DNA follows: TGCGCCAGCAGTGTAAGTCTAGCGGGGCACAATGAGCAGTTCTTC.

CDR3 in amino acids: CAWSELTEAFF. CDR3 DNA: TGTGCCTGGAGTGAACTTACTGAAGCTTTCTTT. The chain joins TRBV30 to TRBJ1-1; no clear D gene. The CDR3 totals 11 residues. Trimming removed 1 base at V and 5 bases at J, with 5 bases between. The germline V gene encodes CDR1 GTSNPN and CDR2 SVGIG (reference sequence).

This rearrangement joins TRBV2 to TRBJ1-5, with TRBD1 matching over 7 bases. Looked up from germline, CDR1 is SNHLY and CDR2 is FYNNEI. The CDR3 runs 12 residues. The V segment lost 6 bases and the J segment 7 bases; nucleotides outside the gene matches: 3. The chain's CDR3 is CASRSGGQPQHF. CDR3 nucleotides: TGTGCCAGCAGATCAGGGGGGCAGCCCCAGCATTTT.

The chain couples TRBV6-1 to TRBJ1-5; 9 bases match TRBD1. CDR1 is MNHNS and CDR2 is SASEGT in the germline V gene. Trimming cost V 7 bases and J 1 base; bases outside gene matches: 2. This CDR3 has 14 amino acids. The CDR3 coding sequence is TGTGCCAGCACCGGGACAGGGAGCAATCAGCCCCAGCATTTT. Translation: CASTGTGSNQPQHF.

J is TRBJ2-1 and V is TRBV7-3; TRBD2 is a possible D gene (6 bases). Trimming stripped 2 bases from V and 5 bases from J, with 10 bases between. This CDR3 contains 14 residues. Germline values: CDR1 SGHTA, CDR2 FQGTGA. CDR3 DNA: TGTGCCAGCAGCTTAGCGGGACTCAACAATGAGCAGTTCTTC. It yields the protein CASSLAGLNNEQFF.

The chain has TRBV29-1 and TRBJ1-2; D unresolved. The CDR3 consists of 12 residues. Trimming left V 3 bases short and J 1 base short, with 6 bases between. CDR1 is SQVTM and CDR2 is ANQGSEA in the germline V gene. DNA of the CDR3: TGCAGCGTTGAGCCCGGTAACTATGGCTACACCTTC. It encodes CSVEPGNYGYTF.

This rearrangement joins TRBV5-1 to TRBJ1-4; D is unresolved. CDR3 length: 15 amino acids. Trimming shortened V by 1 base and J by 0 bases, and 7 bases separated the two germline ends. Germline V CDR1 and CDR2: SGHRS, YFSETQ. The CDR3 nucleotides read TGCGCCAGCAGCTTGTACGGGACAACTAATGAAAAACTGTTTTTT. Translation gives CASSLYGTTNEKLFF.

This clone is a singleton in its sample. This rearrangement joins TRBV7-2 to TRBJ2-1, with 9 bases fitting TRBD2. This CDR3 spans 15 amino acids. V lost 2 bases, J lost 3 bases, and 2 bases stayed unmatched. CDR1 is SGHTA, CDR2 FQGNSA, per germline. The CDR3 DNA sequence: TGTGCCAGCAGCTTATGGACTAGCGTCTACAATGAGCAGTTCTTC. This gives the protein CASSLWTSVYNEQFF.

The chain joins TRBV2 to TRBJ2-7; no reliable D call. Trimming removed 6 bases at V and 5 bases at J, with 11 bases between. Germline lookup yields CDR1 SNHLY and CDR2 FYNNEI. The CDR3 spans 12 residues. CDR3 loop: CASSRVIDEQYF. CDR3 DNA: TGTGCCAGCAGCCGGGTTATTGACGAGCAGTACTTC.

V usage is TRBV29-1 and J usage is TRBJ1-3; TRBD1 matches at 8 bases. V lost 6 bases and J lost 4; bases outside the gene matches: 2. The CDR3 has 12 residues. Germline CDR1 reads SQVTM; CDR2 reads ANQGSEA. The CDR3 reads CSVGTGGNTIYF. The CDR3 DNA follows: TGCAGCGTCGGGACAGGCGGAAACACCATATATTTT.

The CDR3 DNA is TGCGCCAGCAGCCGCGAACAGGGGAGCTCCTACGAGCAGTACTTC. Protein product: CASSREQGSSYEQYF. The chain employs TRBV4-1 and TRBJ2-7; TRBD1 agrees at 7 bases. V trimming: 4 bases; J trimming: 0 bases; junction bases outside the gene matches: 6. Germline V gene lookup returns CDR1 MGHRA and CDR2 YSYEKL. The CDR3 runs 15 residues.

CDR3 DNA sequence: TGTGCCAGCAGCCTCGATAGCAACGGCATTCAGTACTTC. The encoded protein is CASSLDSNGIQYF. The V and J genes are TRBV7-9 and TRBJ2-4; no definite D call. The germline V gene has CDR1 SEHNR and CDR2 FQNEAQ (reference sequence). The length of the CDR3 is 13 residues. Trimming stripped 5 bases from V and 9 bases from J, with 14 bases between.

The chain uses TRBV7-9 and TRBJ1-2; a weak D match, TRBD1 (6 bases). Trimming cost V 1 base and J 4 bases, with 10 bases left between them. Germline V gene data show CDR1 as SEHNR and CDR2 as FQNEAQ (reference sequence). The CDR3 has 14 residues. CDR3 amino acids: CASSLEGQSYGYTF. CDR3 in DNA: TGTGCCAGCAGCTTAGAAGGACAGAGCTATGGCTACACCTTC.

This chain uses TRBV6-6 with TRBJ2-7; 8 nucleotides line up with TRBD2. The CDR3 length is 14 residues. Germline values: CDR1 MNHNY, CDR2 SVGAGI (reference sequence). Trimming at V came to 5 bases and at J to 1 base, leaving 4 bases not matched to a gene. The CDR3 DNA sequence: TGTGCCAGCAGTGGGACTAGTTCTTCCTACGAGCAGTACTTC. Translation: CASSGTSSSYEQYF.

The V and J genes are TRBV19 and TRBJ2-7; 9 nucleotides line up with TRBD2. V lost 5 bases and J lost 7; bases outside the gene matches: 9. The CDR3 is made up of 14 amino acids. Germline values: CDR1 LNHDA, CDR2 SQIVND (reference sequence). The CDR3 loop is CASSPWTSDREQYF. The DNA of the CDR3 is TGTGCCAGTAGTCCCTGGACTAGCGATCGGGAGCAGTACTTC.

Concerning this clone itself: The same CDR3 arises from other DNA sequences in this sample as well. CDR3 DNA sequence: TGTGCCAGCAGTATAGGGCGGGAAAACAAACACGAGCAGTACTTC. It translates to CASSIGRENKHEQYF. The V gene is TRBV7-8, the J gene TRBJ2-7, with D tentatively TRBD2 (6 bases). Trimming shortened V by 6 bases and J by 5 bases, and 20 bases separated the two germline ends. The CDR3 sequence is 15 residues long. Germline CDR1 reads SGHVS; CDR2 reads FQNEAQ.

The V and J genes are TRBV10-3 and TRBJ2-7, with 7 bases aligning to TRBD2. This CDR3 has 13 residues. J was trimmed by 7 bases and V by 3 bases; bases with no gene match: 6. The germline gives CDR1 ENHRY, CDR2 SYGVKD. The CDR3 nucleotides are TGTGCCATCAGTGAATCAGCGGGGCGTGAGCAGTACTTC. It specifies CAISESAGREQYF.

This rearrangement joins TRBV27 to TRBJ1-1; D remains unclear. The CDR3 sequence is 11 residues long. From germline, CDR1 is MNHEY and CDR2 SMNVEV (reference sequence). CDR3 in DNA: TGTGCTTCGGGGTTAAACACTGAAGCTTTCTTT. Protein product: CASGLNTEAFF.

This clone was counted once. V gene TRBV15 combines with J gene TRBJ1-2; D gene uncertain. Germline CDR1 is LNHNV and CDR2 is YYDKDF (reference sequence). The CDR3 covers 16 residues. With 0 bases removed from V and 0 bases from J, the gap between germline ends came to 11 bases. In DNA, the CDR3 is TGTGCCACCAGCAGAGAGGCAGGCTCAACTAACTATGGCTACACCTTC. It codes for CATSREAGSTNYGYTF.

V usage is TRBV19 and J usage is TRBJ2-7, with 7 nucleotides matching TRBD2. The CDR3 contains 15 residues. Unmatched junction bases numbered 9, after V lost 4 bases and J lost 3 bases. Germline V gene sequence: CDR1 LNHDA, CDR2 SQIVND (reference sequence). This chain's CDR3 is CASSRTSEGVYEQYF. The CDR3 region has the DNA TGTGCCAGTAGTAGAACTAGCGAAGGGGTCTACGAGCAGTACTTC.

The chain recombines TRBV7-2 with TRBJ2-3; no clear D. The CDR3 is 16 residues long. Trimming took 1 base from V and 2 from J, leaving 13 bases between them. Germline V gene sequence: CDR1 SGHTA, CDR2 FQGNSA. The CDR3 sequence: CASSLEESENTDTQYF. In DNA, the CDR3 is TGTGCCAGCAGCTTAGAGGAGTCAGAAAACACAGATACGCAGTATTTT. Full variable domain (missing parts from reference TRBV7-2 and TRBJ2-3): GAGVSQSPSNKVTEKGKDVELRCDPISGHTALYWYRQSLGQGLEFLIYFQGNSAPDKSGLPSDRFSAERTGGSVSTLTIQRTQQEDSAVYLCASSLEESENTDTQYFGPGTRLTVL.

The chain is built from TRBV9 and TRBJ2-2; possible D gene TRBD2, 5 bases. Germline CDR1 is SGDLS and CDR2 is YYNGEE. Trimming took 1 base from V and 4 from J, leaving 11 bases between them. The CDR3 has 15 amino acids. The CDR3 reads CASSVFERSTGELFF. The CDR3 DNA sequence: TGTGCCAGCAGCGTATTTGAGCGGAGCACCGGGGAGCTGTTTTTT.

The chain recombines TRBV4-1 with TRBJ2-7, with D possibly TRBD2 on 5 matching bases. The germline gives CDR1 MGHRA, CDR2 YSYEKL. Trimming took 0 bases from V and 0 from J, leaving 12 bases between them. The CDR3 totals 16 residues. The CDR3 region has the DNA TGCGCCAGCAGCCAAGATAACGAGGGATACTCCTACGAGCAGTACTTC. Encoded protein: CASSQDNEGYSYEQYF.